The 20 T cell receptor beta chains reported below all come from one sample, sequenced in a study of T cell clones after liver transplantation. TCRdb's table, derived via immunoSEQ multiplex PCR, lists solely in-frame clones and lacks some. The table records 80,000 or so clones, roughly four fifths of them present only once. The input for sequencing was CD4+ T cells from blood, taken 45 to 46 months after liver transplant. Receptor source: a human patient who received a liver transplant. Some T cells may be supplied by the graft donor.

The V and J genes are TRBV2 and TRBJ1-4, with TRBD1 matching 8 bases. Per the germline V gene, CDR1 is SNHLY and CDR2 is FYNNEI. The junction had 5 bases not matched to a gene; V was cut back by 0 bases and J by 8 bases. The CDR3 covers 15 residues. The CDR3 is CASSEAARGREKLFF. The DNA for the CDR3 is TGTGCCAGCAGTGAAGCCGCCAGGGGGCGAGAAAAACTGTTTTTT.

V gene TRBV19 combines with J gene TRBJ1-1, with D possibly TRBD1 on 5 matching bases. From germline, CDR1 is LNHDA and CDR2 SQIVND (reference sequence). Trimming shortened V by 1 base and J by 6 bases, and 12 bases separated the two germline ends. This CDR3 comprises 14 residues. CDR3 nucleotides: TGTGCCAGTAGTATAGCAGGGCTAGGCTCTGAAGCTTTCTTT. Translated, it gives CASSIAGLGSEAFF.

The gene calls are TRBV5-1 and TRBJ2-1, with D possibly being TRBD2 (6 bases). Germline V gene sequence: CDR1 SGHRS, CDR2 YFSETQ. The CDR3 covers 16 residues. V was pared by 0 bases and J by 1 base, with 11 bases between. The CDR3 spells CASSLAIGGSYNEQFF. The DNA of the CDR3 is TGCGCCAGCAGCTTGGCGATCGGGGGTTCCTACAATGAGCAGTTCTTC.

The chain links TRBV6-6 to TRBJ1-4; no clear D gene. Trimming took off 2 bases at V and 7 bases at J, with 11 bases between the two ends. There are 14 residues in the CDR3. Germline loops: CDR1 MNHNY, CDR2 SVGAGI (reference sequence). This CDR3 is CASSYGRSGEKLFF. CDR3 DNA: TGTGCCAGCAGTTACGGACGGTCCGGTGAAAAACTGTTTTTT.

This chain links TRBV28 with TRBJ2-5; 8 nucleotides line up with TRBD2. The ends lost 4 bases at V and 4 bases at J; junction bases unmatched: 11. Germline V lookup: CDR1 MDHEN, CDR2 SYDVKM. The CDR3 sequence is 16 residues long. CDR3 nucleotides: TGTGCCAGCAGTTCCCGAATAGCGGGATCATTAGAGACCCAGTACTTC. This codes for CASSSRIAGSLETQYF.

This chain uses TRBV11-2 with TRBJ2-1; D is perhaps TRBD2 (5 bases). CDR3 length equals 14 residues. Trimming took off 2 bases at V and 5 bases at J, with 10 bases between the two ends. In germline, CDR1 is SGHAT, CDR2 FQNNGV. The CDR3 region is CASSLWGVHNEQFF. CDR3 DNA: TGTGCCAGCAGCTTATGGGGAGTCCACAATGAGCAGTTCTTC.

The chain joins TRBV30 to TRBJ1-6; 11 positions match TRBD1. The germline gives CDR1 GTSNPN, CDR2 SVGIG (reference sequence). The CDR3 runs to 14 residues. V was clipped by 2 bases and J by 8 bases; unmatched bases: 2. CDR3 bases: TGTGCCTGGAGTCGGACAGGGGGCTATTCACCCCTCCACTTT. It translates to CAWSRTGGYSPLHF.

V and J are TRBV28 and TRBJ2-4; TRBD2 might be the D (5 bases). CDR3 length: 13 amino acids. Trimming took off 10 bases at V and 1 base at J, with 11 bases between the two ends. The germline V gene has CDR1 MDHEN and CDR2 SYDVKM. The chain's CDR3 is CATGVGAKNIQYF. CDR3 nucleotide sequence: TGTGCCACCGGGGTCGGGGCCAAAAACATTCAGTACTTC.

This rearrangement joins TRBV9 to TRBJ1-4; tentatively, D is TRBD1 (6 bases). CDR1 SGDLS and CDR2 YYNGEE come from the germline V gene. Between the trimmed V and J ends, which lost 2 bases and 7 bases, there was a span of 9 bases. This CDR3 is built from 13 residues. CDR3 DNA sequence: TGTGCCAGCAGCGTCCAGGGGAGTGAAAAACTGTTTTTT. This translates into CASSVQGSEKLFF. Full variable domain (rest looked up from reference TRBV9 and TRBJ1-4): DSGVTQTPKHLITATGQRVTLRCSPRSGDLSVYWYQQSLDQGLQFLIQYYNGEERAKGNILERFSAQQFPDLHSELNLSSLELGDSALYFCASSVQGSEKLFFGSGTQLSVL.

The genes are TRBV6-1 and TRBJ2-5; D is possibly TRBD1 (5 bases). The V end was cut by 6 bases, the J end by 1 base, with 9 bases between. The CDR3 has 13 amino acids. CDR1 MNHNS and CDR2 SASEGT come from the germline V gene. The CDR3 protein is CASRWGTQETQYF. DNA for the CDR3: TGTGCCAGCAGATGGGGCACCCAAGAGACCCAGTACTTC.

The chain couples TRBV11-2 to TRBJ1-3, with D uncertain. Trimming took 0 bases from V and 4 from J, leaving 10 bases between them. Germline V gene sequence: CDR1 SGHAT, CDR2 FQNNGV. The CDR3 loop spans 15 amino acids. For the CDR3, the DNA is TGTGCCAGCAGCTTAGATCGCTCGGGGGGAAACACCATATATTTT. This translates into CASSLDRSGGNTIYF.

The CDR3 spells CASRGTGELFF. The CDR3 bases are TGTGCCAGCAGGGGAACCGGGGAGCTGTTTTTT. This chain connects TRBV6-5 to TRBJ2-2; no definite D call. V was trimmed by 6 bases and J by 5 bases, leaving 4 bases between them. Germline CDR1 MNHEY, CDR2 SVGAGI. The CDR3 runs to 11 residues.

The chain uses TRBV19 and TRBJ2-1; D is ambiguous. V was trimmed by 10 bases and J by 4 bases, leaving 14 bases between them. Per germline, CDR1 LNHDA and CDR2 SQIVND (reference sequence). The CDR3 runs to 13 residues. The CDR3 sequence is CATGRSRYNEQFF. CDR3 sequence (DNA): TGTGCCACCGGACGGAGCCGATACAATGAGCAGTTCTTC.

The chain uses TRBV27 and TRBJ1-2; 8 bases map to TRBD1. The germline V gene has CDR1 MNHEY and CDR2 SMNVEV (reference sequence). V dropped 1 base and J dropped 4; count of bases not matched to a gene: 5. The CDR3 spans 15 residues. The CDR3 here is CASSLFQGARYGYTF. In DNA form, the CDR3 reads TGTGCCAGCAGTTTATTTCAGGGGGCCCGCTATGGCTACACCTTC.

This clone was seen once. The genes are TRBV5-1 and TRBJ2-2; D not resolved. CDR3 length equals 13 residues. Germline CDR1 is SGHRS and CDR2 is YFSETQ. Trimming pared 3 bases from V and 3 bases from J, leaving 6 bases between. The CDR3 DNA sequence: TGCGCCAGCAGCTCCCGTGACACCGGGGAGCTGTTTTTT. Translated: CASSSRDTGELFF.

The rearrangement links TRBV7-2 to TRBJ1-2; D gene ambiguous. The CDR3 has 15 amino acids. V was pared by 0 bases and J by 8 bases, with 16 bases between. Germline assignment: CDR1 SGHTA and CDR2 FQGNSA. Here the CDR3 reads CASSLARPPREGYTF. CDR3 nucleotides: TGTGCCAGCAGCTTAGCGCGGCCGCCAAGGGAGGGCTACACCTTC.

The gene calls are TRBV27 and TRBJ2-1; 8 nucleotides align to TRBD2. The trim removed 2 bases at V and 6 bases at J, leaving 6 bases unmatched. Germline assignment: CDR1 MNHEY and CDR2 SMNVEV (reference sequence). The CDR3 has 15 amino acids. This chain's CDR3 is CASSLRTSGSNEQFF. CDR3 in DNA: TGTGCCAGCAGTTTAAGAACTAGCGGATCCAATGAGCAGTTCTTC.

The CDR3 DNA reads TGTGCCAGCAGTGAAGTGATAGTCTACGAGCAGTACTTC. It encodes CASSEVIVYEQYF. This chain uses TRBV2 with TRBJ2-7; D uncertain. The V end was cut by 1 base, the J end by 3 bases, with 7 bases between. Germline CDR1 SNHLY, CDR2 FYNNEI. This CDR3 spans 13 amino acids.

The CDR3 DNA is TGTGCCAGTAGTATAGTGGCCGCCGGGACTAGCGGGAGGTTCATTGAGCAGTTCTTC. This gives the protein CASSIVAAGTSGRFIEQFF. This sequence joins TRBV19 and TRBJ2-1; TRBD2 matches at 15 bases. V lost 1 base and J lost 9; bases outside the gene matches: 13. The CDR3 is made up of 19 amino acids. The germline gives CDR1 LNHDA, CDR2 SQIVND (reference sequence).

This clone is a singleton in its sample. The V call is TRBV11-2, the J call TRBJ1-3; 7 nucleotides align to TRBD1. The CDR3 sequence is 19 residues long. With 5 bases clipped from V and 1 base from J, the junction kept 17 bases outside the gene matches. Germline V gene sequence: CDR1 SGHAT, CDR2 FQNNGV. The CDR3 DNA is TGTGCCAGCAGCCCCCGACTAGGGGCAGGGGGAATGTCTGGAAACACCATATATTTT. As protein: CASSPRLGAGGMSGNTIYF.